Below, 22 T cell receptor beta chains from the same sample are listed, as sequenced in a study of cytomegalovirus exposure and HLA in healthy donors. PCR involved 60 Vbeta and 13 Jbeta primers. The assay was immunoSEQ multiplex PCR, and TCRdb's table has in-frame clones only and misses some. The data hold about 89,000 clones, with about 85% observed a single time. The specimen sequenced was PBMCs. Every receptor here comes from a man in his forties in good health and CMV-seropositive.

The CDR3 loop is CASSLTVNQPQHF. In nucleotides, the CDR3 is TGTGCCAGCAGCTTGACAGTTAATCAGCCCCAGCATTTT. The genes are TRBV27 and TRBJ1-5, with D possibly matching TRBD1 (5 bases). The length of the CDR3 is 13 residues. V was shortened by 6 bases and J by 4 bases, with 10 bases between the two germline ends. CDR1 and CDR2 from the germline V gene are MNHEY and SMNVEV (reference sequence).

This clone has only a few counts. The V gene is TRBV11-3, the J gene TRBJ2-1; TRBD1 matches 12 bases. The CDR3 extends over 15 amino acids. Germline CDR1 is SGHNT and CDR2 is YENEEA. The ends lost 1 base at V and 9 bases at J; junction bases unmatched: 4. CDR3 protein: CASSLAGTGGSEQFF. The CDR3 bases are TGTGCCAGCAGCTTAGCTGGGACAGGGGGCTCTGAGCAGTTCTTC.

The chain has TRBV11-2 and TRBJ1-1; no definite D call. Trimming shortened V by 4 bases and J by 7 bases, and 28 bases separated the two germline ends. CDR3 length: 18 amino acids. From germline, CDR1 is SGHAT and CDR2 FQNNGV. CDR3 amino acids: CASSSQPPGSLPSSEAFF. In DNA, the CDR3 is TGTGCCAGCAGCTCGCAACCCCCGGGGTCCCTCCCTTCCAGTGAAGCTTTCTTT.

J is TRBJ2-7 and V is TRBV5-1; 9 nucleotides match TRBD1. Trimming removed 0 bases from V and 5 bases from J; junction bases left unmatched: 3. Germline V gene lookup returns CDR1 SGHRS and CDR2 YFSETQ. The CDR3 is 14 amino acids. CDR3 coding DNA: TGCGCCAGCAGCTTGGAACAGGGGGCGAACGAGCAGTACTTC. It yields the protein CASSLEQGANEQYF.

The chain joins TRBV18 to TRBJ1-3, with D possibly being TRBD1 (5 bases). Trimming removed 2 bases at V and 0 bases at J, with 5 bases between. The CDR3 loop spans 14 amino acids. Per the germline V gene, CDR1 is KGHSH and CDR2 is LQKENI. The CDR3 protein is CASSPDSSGNTIYF. In nucleotides, the CDR3 is TGTGCCAGCTCACCAGACAGCTCTGGAAACACCATATATTTT.

This rearrangement joins TRBV7-2 to TRBJ2-3; 8 bases fit TRBD2. In germline, CDR1 is SGHTA, CDR2 FQGNSA. The CDR3 sequence is 16 residues long. Germline trimming cut 3 bases from V and 1 base from J; bases unmatched to any gene: 6. Written as DNA, the CDR3 is TGTGCCAGCAGCTTCGGACTAGCCGGGGGCACAGATACGCAGTATTTT. It translates to CASSFGLAGGTDTQYF.

This rearrangement joins TRBV29-1 to TRBJ2-1; TRBD1 might be the D (5 bases). This CDR3 contains 13 residues. The germline gives CDR1 SQVTM, CDR2 ANQGSEA. V shed 6 bases and J shed 4 bases, with 13 bases lying between them. CDR3 sequence (DNA): TGCAGCGTGACAGAATATAGGTACAATGAGCAGTTCTTC. The encoded protein is CSVTEYRYNEQFF.

V is TRBV9 and J is TRBJ1-5; a possible D gene is TRBD1 (5 bases). Per the germline V gene, CDR1 is SGDLS and CDR2 is YYNGEE. CDR3 length: 15 residues. The germline V and J ends were trimmed by 0 bases and 3 bases, with 10 bases remaining between them. The CDR3 DNA is TGTGCCAGCAGCGTAGCAGCGGGGCCCAATCAGCCCCAGCATTTT. Its protein is CASSVAAGPNQPQHF.

The CDR3 nucleotides read TGTGCCAGCAGTGAAACAGGGGGCGCTTTCTACGAGCAGTACTTC. Protein product: CASSETGGAFYEQYF. The rearrangement uses TRBV7-9 and TRBJ2-7, with 9 nucleotides matching TRBD1. V trimming: 6 bases; J trimming: 3 bases; junction bases outside the gene matches: 9. The CDR3 length is 15 residues. Germline-derived CDR1 and CDR2 are SEHNR and FQNEAQ (reference sequence). Based on the CDR3 plus reference TRBV7-9 and TRBJ2-7, the full variable domain is DTGVSQNPRHKITKRGQNVTFRCDPISEHNRLYWYRQTLGQGPEFLTYFQNEAQLEKSRLLSDRFSAERPKGSFSTLEIQRTEQGDSAMYLCASSETGGAFYEQYFGPGTRLTVT.

The V and J genes are TRBV29-1 and TRBJ2-3; 8 positions agree with TRBD2. The V segment lost 4 bases and the J segment 5 bases; nucleotides outside the gene matches: 8. The length of the CDR3 is 14 residues. CDR1 and CDR2 from the germline V gene are SQVTM and ANQGSEA. This CDR3 is CSVGSGGSRDTQYF. Here the CDR3 DNA reads TGCAGCGTTGGGTCGGGAGGGAGTAGAGATACGCAGTATTTT.

This rearrangement joins TRBV9 to TRBJ2-2; 8 bases fit TRBD1. The CDR3 sequence is 14 residues long. V was pared by 0 bases and J by 7 bases, with 2 bases of the junction left unmatched. Germline loops: CDR1 SGDLS, CDR2 YYNGEE. The CDR3 is CASSVAQGDGELFF. The CDR3 DNA is TGTGCCAGCAGCGTAGCACAGGGGGACGGGGAGCTGTTTTTT.

CDR3 coding DNA: TGTGCCAGCAGCTTGGAGGGGAGCTCCTACAATGAGCAGTTCTTC. This gives the protein CASSLEGSSYNEQFF. The chain combines TRBV7-2 with TRBJ2-1, with TRBD2 as a possible D gene (6 bases). The germline V gene encodes CDR1 SGHTA and CDR2 FQGNSA. The CDR3 consists of 15 residues. V was pared by 3 bases and J by 0 bases, with 9 bases between. The full variable domain, completed using reference TRBV7-2 and TRBJ2-1, is GAGVSQSPSNKVTEKGKDVELRCDPISGHTALYWYRQSLGQGLEFLIYFQGNSAPDKSGLPSDRFSAERTGGSVSTLTIQRTQQEDSAVYLCASSLEGSSYNEQFFGPGTRLTVL.

The chain joins TRBV9 to TRBJ2-5; D gene uncertain. The V gene lost 1 base and the J gene lost 4 bases, with 8 bases spanning the gap. This CDR3 spans 13 amino acids. Germline V gene sequence: CDR1 SGDLS, CDR2 YYNGEE. The CDR3 DNA reads TGTGCCAGCAGCGTATATCCGGGAGAGACCCAGTACTTC. This translates into CASSVYPGETQYF.

V and J are TRBV6-6 and TRBJ2-2; D is undetermined. The CDR3 is 13 residues long. In germline, CDR1 is MNHNY, CDR2 SVGAGI (reference sequence). V was trimmed by 5 bases and J by 5 bases, leaving 9 bases between them. The CDR3 sequence: CASSPTLTGELFF. The CDR3, as DNA: TGTGCCAGCAGTCCGACACTTACCGGGGAGCTGTTTTTT.

V usage is TRBV6-1 and J usage is TRBJ1-5; D perhaps matches TRBD1 (6 bases). Germline CDR1 is MNHNS and CDR2 is SASEGT. This CDR3 has 14 amino acids. V lost 8 bases and J lost 2, with 13 bases in between. The CDR3 loop reads CASGGGPGNQPQHF. The CDR3 DNA follows: TGTGCCAGCGGGGGGGGGCCCGGCAATCAGCCCCAGCATTTT.

The V and J genes are TRBV2 and TRBJ2-5; 9 bases are shared with TRBD2. Germline-derived CDR1 and CDR2 are SNHLY and FYNNEI. This CDR3 spans 16 amino acids. V lost 7 bases, J lost 0 bases, and 9 bases stayed unmatched. CDR3 DNA sequence: TGTGCCAGCACGAATAGCGGGGGTTTGTACCAAGAGACCCAGTACTTC. It is translated as CASTNSGGLYQETQYF. The full variable domain, its missing parts supplied by reference TRBV2 and TRBJ2-5, is EPEVTQTPSHQVTQMGQEVILRCVPISNHLYFYWYRQILGQKVEFLVSFYNNEISEKSEIFDDQFSVERPDGSNFTLKIRSTKLEDSAMYFCASTNSGGLYQETQYFGPGTRLLVL.

In its sample, this clone was seen a few times. The chain joins TRBV9 to TRBJ2-4; 12 nucleotides agree with TRBD1. Germline CDR1 reads SGDLS; CDR2 reads YYNGEE. V was pared by 5 bases and J by 9 bases, with 12 bases of the junction left unmatched. The CDR3 totals 16 residues. The CDR3 region is CASSGPGTGGFGIQYF. The CDR3, as DNA: TGTGCCAGCAGTGGCCCCGGGACAGGGGGCTTTGGCATTCAGTACTTC.

The chain has TRBV7-9 and TRBJ2-7; tentatively, D is TRBD1 (6 bases). Germline loops: CDR1 SEHNR, CDR2 FQNEAQ (reference sequence). V lost 4 bases and J 3 bases, leaving 10 bases between the germline ends. The CDR3 contains 13 residues. The CDR3: CASSSRGGYEQYF. The CDR3 bases are TGTGCCAGCAGCTCCAGAGGGGGCTACGAGCAGTACTTC. The whole variable domain, remainder taken from reference TRBV7-9 and TRBJ2-7, is DTGVSQNPRHKITKRGQNVTFRCDPISEHNRLYWYRQTLGQGPEFLTYFQNEAQLEKSRLLSDRFSAERPKGSFSTLEIQRTEQGDSAMYLCASSSRGGYEQYFGPGTRLTVT.

The table lists this clone with a count of one. V and J are TRBV28 and TRBJ2-7; TRBD1 matches at 9 bases. CDR1 and CDR2 (germline): MDHEN, SYDVKM. The CDR3 consists of 15 residues. V shed 2 bases, J shed 5 bases, and the junction held 7 bases outside the gene matches. The CDR3 region is CASSLPGTGRNEQYF. The CDR3 DNA reads as TGTGCCAGCAGTTTACCCGGGACAGGGAGGAACGAGCAGTACTTC.

The V and J genes are TRBV10-2 and TRBJ2-5; a possible D gene is TRBD1 (6 bases). Looked up from germline, CDR1 is WSHSY and CDR2 is SAAADI. Trimming removed 10 bases from V and 1 base from J, with 13 bases in between. The CDR3 contains 13 residues. The CDR3 DNA follows: TGCGCCACCGCATCGACAGGCCAAGAGACCCAGTACTTC. This sequence encodes CATASTGQETQYF.

The chain recombines TRBV29-1 with TRBJ2-6; D possibly corresponds to TRBD1 (5 bases). In germline, CDR1 is SQVTM, CDR2 ANQGSEA. This CDR3 comprises 13 residues. CDR3 DNA: TGCACACAGGTGTACTCTGGGGCCAACGTCCTGACTTTC. Amino acid sequence: CTQVYSGANVLTF.

The chain joins TRBV4-2 to TRBJ1-2, with a weak D call TRBD1 (5 bases). Between the trimmed V and J ends, which lost 0 bases and 2 bases, there was a span of 10 bases. The CDR3 contains 15 residues. Germline V gene lookup returns CDR1 LGHNA and CDR2 YNFKEQ. Written as DNA, the CDR3 is TGTGCCAGCAGCCAAGAGGGGCAGGCCAACTATGGCTACACCTTC. As protein: CASSQEGQANYGYTF.